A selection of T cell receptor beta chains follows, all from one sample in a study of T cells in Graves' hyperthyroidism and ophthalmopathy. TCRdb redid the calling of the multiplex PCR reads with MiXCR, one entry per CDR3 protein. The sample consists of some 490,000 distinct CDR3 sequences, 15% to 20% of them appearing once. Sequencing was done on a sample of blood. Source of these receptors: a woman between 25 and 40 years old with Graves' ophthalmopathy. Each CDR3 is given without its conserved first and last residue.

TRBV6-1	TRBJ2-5	ATRSGFFQETQY
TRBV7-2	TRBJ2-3	ASSTRQSTDTQY
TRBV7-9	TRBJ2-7	ASSFRTEPEQY
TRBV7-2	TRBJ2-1	ASSRGGAVNEQF
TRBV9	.	ASSVERTSGRGSPYNEQY
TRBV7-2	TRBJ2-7	ASSSWTSGGPYEQY
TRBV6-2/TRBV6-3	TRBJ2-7	ASSYSIRTGTTSYEQY
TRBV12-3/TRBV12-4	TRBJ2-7	ASSFDRGDYEQY
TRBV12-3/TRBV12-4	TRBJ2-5	ASSFREGETQY
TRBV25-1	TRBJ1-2	ASSDDRKGGYT
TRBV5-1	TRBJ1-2	ASSLGVSGPNYGYA
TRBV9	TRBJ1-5	ASSATGLDDQPQH
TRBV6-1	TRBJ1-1	ASSETGMVSAF
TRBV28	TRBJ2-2	ASSSTGVATGELF
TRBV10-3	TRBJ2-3	AISESSGRTDTQY
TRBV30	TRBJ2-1	AGELAGGRSYNEQF
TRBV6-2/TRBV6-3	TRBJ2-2	ASSYTRDTNTGELF
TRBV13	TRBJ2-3	ASSPGTSGRDTDTQY
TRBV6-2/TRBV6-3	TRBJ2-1	ASRRDRDITSYNEQF
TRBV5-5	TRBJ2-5	ASSYHRGRETQY
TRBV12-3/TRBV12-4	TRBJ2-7	ASSLRVRDEQY
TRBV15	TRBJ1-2	ATSRDREGLPNYGYT
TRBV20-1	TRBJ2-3	SAIRLAETDTQY
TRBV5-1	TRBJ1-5	ASSPGQEQLGPNQPQH
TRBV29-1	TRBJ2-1	SAPSGGYEQF
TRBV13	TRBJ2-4	ASSEGGAKNIQY
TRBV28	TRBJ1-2	ASTSSPPGRDGYT
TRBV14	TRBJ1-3	ASSPTGQGIGNTIY
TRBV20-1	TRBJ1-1	SAPNTGGTEAF
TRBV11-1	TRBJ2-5	ASSAGDSVETQY
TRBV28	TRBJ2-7	ASSLVLVQGTYEQY
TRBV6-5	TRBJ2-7	ASSYRLAGVFYEQY
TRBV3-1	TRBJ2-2	ASSPMGQPTGELF
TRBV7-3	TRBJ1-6	ASSLTAYNSPLH
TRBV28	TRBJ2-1	ASSTRAGSSYNEQF
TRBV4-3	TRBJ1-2	ASSQDRRTYGYT
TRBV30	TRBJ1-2	GASFVVHGYT
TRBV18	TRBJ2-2	ASTQGLADTGELF
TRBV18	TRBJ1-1	ASSPPKLSGRRRNTEAF
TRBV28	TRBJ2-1	ASHRSGTNNEQF
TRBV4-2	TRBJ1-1	ASSQDPRRNAEAF
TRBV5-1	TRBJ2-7	ASSSSGRFNEQY
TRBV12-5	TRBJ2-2	ASRRAGGELF
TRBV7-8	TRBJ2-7	ASSLRSGDSSYEQY
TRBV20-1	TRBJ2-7	SARKLGYEQY